The present entry profiles one T cell receptor beta chain with its context. This CDR3 is 16 amino acids long. Germline CDR1 reads SGHTA; CDR2 reads FQGNSA. The ends lost 5 bases at V and 9 bases at J; junction bases unmatched: 12. The sample is drawn from a study of blood T cell repertoires in COVID-19. Whole-study context: The samples span acute and convalescent COVID-19 from the United States, Italy and Spain. The cDNA or gDNA used as material had been derived from T cells, B-cell-depleted T cells, or PBMCs.

Clones were read by immunoSEQ multiplex PCR, and TCRdb kept only the in-frame ones, dropping some. The table has just under 90,000 clones, about 88% seen once. The sequenced sample consisted of peripheral blood. The receptor was isolated from a woman older than 75 with acute or convalescent COVID-19. The rearrangement links TRBV7-2 to TRBJ2-1; TRBD2 agrees at 11 bases. CDR3 DNA: TGTGCCAGCAGCGCAGGGACTAGCGGAACCGACGGTGAGCAGTTCTTC. This encodes CASSAGTSGTDGEQFF.